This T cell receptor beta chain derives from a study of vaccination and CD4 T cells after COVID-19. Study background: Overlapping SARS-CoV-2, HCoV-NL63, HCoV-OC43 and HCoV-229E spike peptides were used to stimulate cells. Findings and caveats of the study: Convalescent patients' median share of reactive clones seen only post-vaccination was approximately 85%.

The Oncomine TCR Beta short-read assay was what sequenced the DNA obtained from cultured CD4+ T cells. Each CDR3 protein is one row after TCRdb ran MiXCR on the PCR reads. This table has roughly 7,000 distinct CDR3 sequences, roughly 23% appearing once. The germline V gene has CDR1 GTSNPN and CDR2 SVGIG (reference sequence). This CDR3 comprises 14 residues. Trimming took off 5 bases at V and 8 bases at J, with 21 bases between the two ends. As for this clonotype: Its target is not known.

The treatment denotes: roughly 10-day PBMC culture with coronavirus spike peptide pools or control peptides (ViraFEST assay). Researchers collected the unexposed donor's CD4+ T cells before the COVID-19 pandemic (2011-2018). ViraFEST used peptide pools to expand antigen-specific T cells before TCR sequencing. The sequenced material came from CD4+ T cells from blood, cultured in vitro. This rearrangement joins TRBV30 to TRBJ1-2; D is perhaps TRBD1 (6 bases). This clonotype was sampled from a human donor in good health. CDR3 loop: CAWRMDSGWHGYTF. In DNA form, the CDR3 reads TGTGCCTGGCGAATGGACAGTGGCTGGCACGGCTACACCTTC. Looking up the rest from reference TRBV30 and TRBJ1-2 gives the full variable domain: SQTIHQWPATLVQPVGSPLSLECTVEGTSNPNLYWYRQAAGRGLQLLFYSVGIGQISSEVPQNLSASRPQDRQFILSSKKLLLSDSGFYLCAWRMDSGWHGYTFGSGTRLTVV.